This T cell receptor (beta chain) derives from a study of blood T cells in healthy people across ages. Germline CDR1 and CDR2: LGHDT and YNNKEL (reference sequence). Germline trimming cut 4 bases from V and 5 bases from J; bases unmatched to any gene: 10. The CDR3 totals 16 residues. A second about 6 to 11 cycle PCR used barcoded and J-beta primers. TCRdb re-called the 5' RACE reads with MiXCR, one entry per CDR3 protein. The profile shows about 680,000 distinct CDR3 sequences, about half of them singletons. Comments on this clonotype: What it recognizes is unknown.

Overall study findings and caveats: A strong correlation was seen between TCR beta diversity and naive T cell percentage. More naive CD4+ cells and higher diversity were found in long-lived than in aged donors.

Sequences were obtained from blood. This chain links TRBV3-1 with TRBJ2-3, with 9 bases lining up with TRBD1. The sequence came from a woman between 55 and 75 years old in good health. The DNA for the CDR3 is TGTGCCAGCAGCCCCCCGGGACAGGGATATGGAGATACGCAGTATTTT. It translates to CASSPPGQGYGDTQYF.